This T cell receptor beta chain was obtained from a study of molecular identifiers for immune sequencing clone quantification. General study findings and limits: Reports indicate spiked Jurkat TCR RNA from one cell could be found among roughly 950,000 naive cells.

Trimming removed 1 base at V and 1 base at J, with 8 bases between. The CDR3 has 14 amino acids. Germline assignment: CDR1 SGHRS and CDR2 YFSETQ. Turning to this clonotype: Its antigen is currently unknown.

TCRdb used MiXCR to reprocess the PCR reads, holding one entry per CDR3 protein. The sample contains approximately 500,000 distinct CDR3 sequences, around 23% of which appear only once. What was sequenced was naive CD8+ T cells from blood, with Jurkat cell RNA spiked in. Subset of the sample: FACS-sorted CD8+CD4-CCR7+CD45RA+ naive T cells. This sequence was found in a human donor in good health. Some libraries in this study had Jurkat cell RNA spiked in. The chain links TRBV5-1 to TRBJ1-1; D gene ambiguous. The CDR3 sequence is CASSLTRKNTEAFF. The CDR3 coding sequence is TGCGCCAGCAGCTTGACACGGAAGAACACTGAAGCTTTCTTT.